Listed below are T cell receptor beta chains from one sample, sequenced in a study of T cells in Graves' hyperthyroidism and ophthalmopathy. TCRdb independently ran MiXCR on the multiplex PCR reads; one entry per CDR3 protein. The sample includes approximately 420,000 distinct CDR3 sequences, around 13% of them seen just once. Material: blood. These receptors originate from a woman younger than 35 with Graves' hyperthyroidism. The conserved cysteine and the conserved F or W are not part of the CDR3 here.

v_gene: TRBV20-1
CDR3aa: SANRVIDGGQAVYEQY

v_gene: TRBV11-2
CDR3aa: VSSSRGTTYNEQF

v_gene: TRBV7-9
CDR3aa: ASSLDREYDEQY

v_gene: TRBV20-1
CDR3aa: SARDYGDAEAF

v_gene: TRBV30
CDR3aa: AWSDSITNTGELF

v_gene: TRBV11-1
CDR3aa: ASSPGRGGGELF

v_gene: TRBV24-1
CDR3aa: ATSGRTQPSDNEQF

v_gene: TRBV12-3/TRBV12-4
CDR3aa: ASSSQAGELF

v_gene: TRBV29-1
CDR3aa: SVEDVPARRYNEQF

v_gene: TRBV20-1
CDR3aa: SARPYGGRRPEAF

v_gene: TRBV11-2
CDR3aa: ASSLEGGYENEQF

v_gene: TRBV28
CDR3aa: ASSQEGQGVTDTQY

v_gene: TRBV18
CDR3aa: ASSPSDLNTEAF

v_gene: TRBV9
CDR3aa: ASSVAINKETQY

v_gene: TRBV3-1
CDR3aa: ASSQVTGGQF

v_gene: TRBV15
CDR3aa: VTSSPLGFSTDTQY

v_gene: TRBV28
CDR3aa: ASSLGLARADTQY

v_gene: TRBV28
CDR3aa: ASTPGGQGAGVLT

v_gene: TRBV6-1
CDR3aa: ASSEMGTSNQPQH

v_gene: TRBV12-3/TRBV12-4
CDR3aa: ASSSGYGYT

v_gene: TRBV12-3/TRBV12-4
CDR3aa: ASSLRVKETQY

v_gene: TRBV20-1
CDR3aa: SARDSSGRETQY

v_gene: TRBV5-1
CDR3aa: ASAPLWGAQNIQY

v_gene: TRBV30
CDR3aa: AWSGGNSNQPQH

v_gene: TRBV7-2
CDR3aa: ASKLAGPSSYEQY

v_gene: TRBV3-1
CDR3aa: ASSAGTLNTEAF

v_gene: TRBV6-1
CDR3aa: ASTSGKTASGIVGTDTQY

v_gene: TRBV19
CDR3aa: ASTLARVGLGYT

v_gene: TRBV11-3
CDR3aa: ASSLTPGNTIY

v_gene: TRBV6-5
CDR3aa: ASSYVVQPQH

v_gene: TRBV6-1
CDR3aa: ASRLTITSSYEQY

v_gene: TRBV6-1
CDR3aa: ASSEGQGAATNEKLF

v_gene: TRBV20-1
CDR3aa: SARSQGSPRSSYEQY

v_gene: TRBV12-3/TRBV12-4
CDR3aa: ASSRHGRSYNEQF

v_gene: TRBV29-1
CDR3aa: SGGHPRETQY

v_gene: TRBV6-1
CDR3aa: ASSDYYGYT

v_gene: TRBV4-2
CDR3aa: ASSQVGQSQETQY

v_gene: TRBV6-1
CDR3aa: ASRDRRAGNTEAF

v_gene: TRBV19
CDR3aa: ASSIHPGAYGYT

v_gene: TRBV6-1
CDR3aa: ASSHEITGTRNTEAF

v_gene: TRBV20-1
CDR3aa: SARHTFSGNTIY

v_gene: TRBV28
CDR3aa: ASVKGGAGANVLT

v_gene: TRBV7-2
CDR3aa: ASSLGRLAGTGELF

v_gene: TRBV29-1
CDR3aa: SVDPGTGLGTEAF

v_gene: TRBV5-4
CDR3aa: ASSEGDSNQPQH